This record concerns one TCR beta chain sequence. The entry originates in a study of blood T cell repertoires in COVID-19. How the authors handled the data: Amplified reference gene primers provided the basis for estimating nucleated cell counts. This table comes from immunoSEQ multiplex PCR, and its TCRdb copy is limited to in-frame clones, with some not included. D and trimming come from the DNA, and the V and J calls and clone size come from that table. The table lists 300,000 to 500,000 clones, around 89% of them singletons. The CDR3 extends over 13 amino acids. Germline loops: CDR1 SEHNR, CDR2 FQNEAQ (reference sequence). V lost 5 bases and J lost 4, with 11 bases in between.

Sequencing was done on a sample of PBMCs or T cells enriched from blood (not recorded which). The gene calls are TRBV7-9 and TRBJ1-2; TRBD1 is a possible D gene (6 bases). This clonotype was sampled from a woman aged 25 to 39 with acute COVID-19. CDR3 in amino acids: CASSAQGGYGYTF. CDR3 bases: TGTGCCAGCAGCGCACAGGGCGGCTATGGCTACACCTTC. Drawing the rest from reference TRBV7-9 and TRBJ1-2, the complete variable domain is DTGVSQNPRHKITKRGQNVTFRCDPISEHNRLYWYRQTLGQGPEFLTYFQNEAQLEKSRLLSDRFSAERPKGSFSTLEIQRTEQGDSAMYLCASSAQGGYGYTFGSGTRLTVV.